This T cell receptor (beta chain) was sequenced during a study of shared clonotypes between healthy human individuals. Study findings and constraints: Estimated clonotype richness was generally higher in naive than memory subsets.

About this clone: Its target is not known.

Assay used: immunoSEQ multiplex PCR; TCRdb lists only in-frame clones, some missing. The table lists approximately 2.5 million clones, approximately 94% of them singletons. CDR1 is SNHLY, CDR2 FYNNEI, per germline. Trimming removed 2 bases from V and 6 bases from J; junction bases left unmatched: 7. The CDR3 has 15 amino acids. Sequences were obtained from naive CD4+ T cells sorted from blood. This sample's subset: CD45RA+ positively selected. The clonotype originates from a man between 18 and 35 years old in good health. The chain uses TRBV2 and TRBJ2-3; 8 nucleotides align to TRBD1. Here the CDR3 DNA reads TGTGCCAGCAGTGAATCAGGGGGCCCCCGGGATACGCAGTATTTT. Protein product: CASSESGGPRDTQYF.